The clone carrying this T cell receptor beta chain was seen just once. The record originates from a study of blood T cell repertoires in COVID-19. Germline-derived CDR1 and CDR2 are SGHRS and YFSETQ. The CDR3 totals 14 residues. Trimming removed 0 bases from V and 5 bases from J; junction bases left unmatched: 1. Some clones are missing from TCRdb's copy, which holds only in-frame ones; the method was immunoSEQ multiplex PCR. The data show 25,000 to 30,000 clones, more than 85% seen once. The receptor was isolated from a woman in her sixties or seventies with COVID-19, enrolled during active disease. Sequences were obtained from peripheral blood. V and J are TRBV5-1 and TRBJ2-7; 11 bases map to TRBD2. DNA for the CDR3: TGCGCCAGCAGCTTGGAACTAGCGGGAGACGAGCAGTACTTC. Its translation is CASSLELAGDEQYF.